These T cell receptor beta chains were read from a single sample in a study of T-cell memory formation after mild COVID-19. MiXCR, run by TCRdb on the 5' RACE reads, gives a single entry per CDR3 protein. The sample has about 58,000 distinct CDR3 sequences, 25% to 30% seen once. Input material: PBMCs or a T cell subset sorted from them (not recorded which). These receptors all come from a man between 18 and 35 years old who had mild COVID-19 (a few samples of this study predate the infection). Cell type and time point are not known. Both conserved end residues are part of each CDR3. The order of the fields is J gene, V gene, D gene, clone size, CDR3 DNA, CDR3 protein. D genes are given only for firm matches. The size field is filled for only some rows; it gives once, few, many or a size class.

J gene: TRBJ2-5; V gene: TRBV12-3/TRBV12-4; D gene: NA; clone size: NA; CDR3 DNA: TGTGCCAGCAGTTTAGAGTCCGAGACCCAGTACTTC; CDR3 protein: CASSLESETQYF
J gene: TRBJ2-2; V gene: TRBV4-3; D gene: NA; clone size: few; CDR3 DNA: TGCGCCAGCAGCCAAGGTCCGGGACTGGCCGGAGGGGAGCTGTTTTTT; CDR3 protein: CASSQGPGLAGGELFF
J gene: TRBJ2-1; V gene: TRBV10-1; D gene: NA; clone size: NA; CDR3 DNA: TGCGCCAGCAGTTATACCGGGACACCCAATGAGCAGTTCTTC; CDR3 protein: CASSYTGTPNEQFF
J gene: TRBJ2-5; V gene: TRBV4-2; D gene: TRBD1; clone size: few; CDR3 DNA: TGTGCCAGCAGCCCCCCAGAGCGGACAGGGCGTAGGACCCAGTACTTC; CDR3 protein: CASSPPERTGRRTQYF
J gene: TRBJ1-5; V gene: TRBV27; D gene: TRBD1; clone size: NA; CDR3 DNA: TGTGCCAGCAGTCCGACAGGGGTTCAGCCCCAGCATTTT; CDR3 protein: CASSPTGVQPQHF
J gene: TRBJ2-1; V gene: TRBV12-3/TRBV12-4; D gene: TRBD2; clone size: few; CDR3 DNA: TGTGCCAGCAGTTTCCGACTAGCGGGGGGAGGTAATGAGCAGTTCTTC; CDR3 protein: CASSFRLAGGGNEQFF
J gene: TRBJ2-1; V gene: TRBV11-2; D gene: TRBD1; clone size: NA; CDR3 DNA: TGTGCCAGCAGCCCTAGTGGCAGGGGGCTGGACAATGAGCAGTTCTTC; CDR3 protein: CASSPSGRGLDNEQFF
J gene: TRBJ2-5; V gene: TRBV29-1; D gene: NA; clone size: NA; CDR3 DNA: TGCAGCTGCCCGGGGGGCTTGTACTTC; CDR3 protein: CSCPGGLYF
J gene: TRBJ2-2; V gene: TRBV6-2/TRBV6-3; D gene: NA; clone size: few; CDR3 DNA: TGTGCCAGCAGTAACCTCGGGACGGGGCCCGGGGAGCTGTTTTTT; CDR3 protein: CASSNLGTGPGELFF
J gene: TRBJ2-7; V gene: TRBV27; D gene: TRBD1; clone size: NA; CDR3 DNA: TGTGCCAGCAGTTTCATGGGACAGAGCGAGCAGTACTTC; CDR3 protein: CASSFMGQSEQYF
J gene: TRBJ2-1; V gene: TRBV6-5; D gene: NA; clone size: few; CDR3 DNA: TGTGCCAGCAGTGGCGGGACAGTCGGGTACAATGAGCAGTTCTTC; CDR3 protein: CASSGGTVGYNEQFF
J gene: TRBJ2-1; V gene: TRBV7-6; D gene: TRBD2; clone size: many; CDR3 DNA: TGTGCCAGCAGCTTACTCCCGGCTAGCGGGGGGGCCCGTGAGCAGTTCTTC; CDR3 protein: CASSLLPASGGAREQFF
J gene: TRBJ2-1; V gene: TRBV28; D gene: TRBD2; clone size: many; CDR3 DNA: TGTGCCAGCAGTTTCGGGGGGGTGTACAATGAGCAGTTCTTC; CDR3 protein: CASSFGGVYNEQFF
J gene: TRBJ2-7; V gene: TRBV4-1; D gene: NA; clone size: few; CDR3 DNA: TGCGCCAGCAGCCGAGGAGGGGGAGGAGACGAGCAGTACTTC; CDR3 protein: CASSRGGGGDEQYF
J gene: TRBJ1-4; V gene: TRBV20-1; D gene: NA; clone size: NA; CDR3 DNA: TGCAGTGCCTCATTTGGGGAAGGACATGAAAAACTGTTTTTT; CDR3 protein: CSASFGEGHEKLFF
J gene: TRBJ2-1; V gene: TRBV5-1; D gene: NA; clone size: NA; CDR3 DNA: TGCGCCAGCAGTTCAGGAGTCCCGCGGTCCTACAATGAGCAGTTCTTC; CDR3 protein: CASSSGVPRSYNEQFF
J gene: TRBJ2-3; V gene: TRBV4-3; D gene: NA; clone size: NA; CDR3 DNA: TGCGCCAGCAGCCGAGGGGGTGGAGGGCGCGGATTCACAGATACGGAGTATTTT; CDR3 protein: CASSRGGGGRGFTDTEYF
J gene: TRBJ2-7; V gene: TRBV4-1; D gene: TRBD1; clone size: few; CDR3 DNA: TGCGCCAGCAGCCAAGGGACAGGGCTAATGCATGGCTACGAGCAGTACTTC; CDR3 protein: CASSQGTGLMHGYEQYF
J gene: TRBJ2-1; V gene: TRBV12-3/TRBV12-4; D gene: TRBD2; clone size: few; CDR3 DNA: TGTGCCAGCAGGGCTAGCGGGGGGACGTACAATGAGCAGTTCTTC; CDR3 protein: CASRASGGTYNEQFF
J gene: TRBJ2-1; V gene: TRBV7-9; D gene: NA; clone size: few; CDR3 DNA: TGTGCCAGCAGCTTAGCGCGGCAGGGTTTCAATGAGCAGTTCTTC; CDR3 protein: CASSLARQGFNEQFF
J gene: TRBJ2-3; V gene: TRBV25-1; D gene: NA; clone size: NA; CDR3 DNA: TGTGCCAGCAGACCGGGACAACGCACAGATACGCAGTATTTT; CDR3 protein: CASRPGQRTDTQYF
J gene: TRBJ2-2; V gene: TRBV15; D gene: NA; clone size: few; CDR3 DNA: TGTGCCACCAGCAGAGGGGGGCCTAGGACAGCGAACACCGGGGAGCTGTTTTTT; CDR3 protein: CATSRGGPRTANTGELFF
J gene: TRBJ2-7; V gene: TRBV12-5; D gene: NA; clone size: few; CDR3 DNA: TGTGCTAGTGGCCACAGCACCTACGAGCAGTACTTC; CDR3 protein: CASGHSTYEQYF
J gene: TRBJ2-7; V gene: TRBV7-9; D gene: NA; clone size: medium-sized; CDR3 DNA: TGTGCCAGCAGCTTAGGTGGGGGGCTCTACAACTACGAGCAGTACTTC; CDR3 protein: CASSLGGGLYNYEQYF
J gene: TRBJ1-1; V gene: TRBV12-3/TRBV12-4; D gene: NA; clone size: NA; CDR3 DNA: TGTGCCAGCAGTAGGACGCCGAACACTGAAGCTTTCTTT; CDR3 protein: CASSRTPNTEAFF
J gene: TRBJ2-7; V gene: TRBV14; D gene: TRBD1; clone size: few; CDR3 DNA: TGTGCCAGCAGCCAGAAAGGGGGCTGGGTCTACGAGCAGTACTTC; CDR3 protein: CASSQKGGWVYEQYF
J gene: TRBJ2-5; V gene: TRBV29-1; D gene: TRBD2; clone size: NA; CDR3 DNA: TGCAGCTCTAGCGGGTCCAACACGGAGACCCAGTACTTC; CDR3 protein: CSSSGSNTETQYF
J gene: TRBJ2-3; V gene: TRBV12-3/TRBV12-4; D gene: TRBD2; clone size: NA; CDR3 DNA: TGTGCCAGCACCCTGGGGCGGGGGGGCCGATATACGCAGTATTTT; CDR3 protein: CASTLGRGGRYTQYF
J gene: TRBJ2-7; V gene: TRBV25-1; D gene: NA; clone size: few; CDR3 DNA: TGTGCCAGCAGTGAATGGGGGACGAGGGTTCGCGAGCAGTACTTC; CDR3 protein: CASSEWGTRVREQYF
J gene: TRBJ1-2; V gene: TRBV7-8; D gene: NA; clone size: few; CDR3 DNA: TGTGCCAGCAGCTTAGGATCGGACTATGGCTACACCTTC; CDR3 protein: CASSLGSDYGYTF
J gene: TRBJ2-7; V gene: TRBV4-1; D gene: NA; clone size: once; CDR3 DNA: TGCGCCAGCAGCCAAGTTAGGGGAGGTGATGGCGAGCAGTACTTC; CDR3 protein: CASSQVRGGDGEQYF
J gene: TRBJ2-1; V gene: TRBV7-9; D gene: TRBD2; clone size: NA; CDR3 DNA: TGTGCCAGCAGGACTAGCGGGGGGTTCTACAATGAGCAGTTCTTC; CDR3 protein: CASRTSGGFYNEQFF
J gene: TRBJ2-5; V gene: TRBV7-3; D gene: TRBD2; clone size: NA; CDR3 DNA: TGTGCCAGCAGCTTCGGCGGGGGGCTCTCAGAGACCCAGTACTTC; CDR3 protein: CASSFGGGLSETQYF
J gene: TRBJ2-4; V gene: TRBV4-1; D gene: NA; clone size: NA; CDR3 DNA: TGCGCCAGCAGCCACCCAGAAAAAGGGGGCATTCAGTACTTC; CDR3 protein: CASSHPEKGGIQYF
J gene: TRBJ2-5; V gene: TRBV9; D gene: NA; clone size: NA; CDR3 DNA: TGTGCCAGCAGCGAGCAGGCGGAAACTCTGGAGACCCAGTACTTC; CDR3 protein: CASSEQAETLETQYF
J gene: TRBJ2-1; V gene: TRBV4-1; D gene: TRBD2; clone size: few; CDR3 DNA: TGCGCCAGCAGCGCAAGCGGGGGACTCCGATACAATGAGCAGTTCTTC; CDR3 protein: CASSASGGLRYNEQFF
J gene: TRBJ1-4; V gene: TRBV7-9; D gene: TRBD1; clone size: few; CDR3 DNA: TGTGCCAGCAGCCCCAAGGACAGGGATGGCGAAAAACTGTTTTTT; CDR3 protein: CASSPKDRDGEKLFF
J gene: TRBJ1-2; V gene: TRBV7-9; D gene: TRBD1; clone size: NA; CDR3 DNA: TGTGCCAGCAGCTCCCTCCAACAGGGGAACTATGGCTACACCTTC; CDR3 protein: CASSSLQQGNYGYTF
J gene: TRBJ2-2; V gene: TRBV12-3/TRBV12-4; D gene: NA; clone size: NA; CDR3 DNA: TGTGCCAGCAGTTTAACAAGAGGGTTGGACGGGGAGCTGTTTTTT; CDR3 protein: CASSLTRGLDGELFF
J gene: TRBJ2-1; V gene: TRBV7-6; D gene: TRBD2; clone size: few; CDR3 DNA: TGTGCCAGCAGCTTACTCGAGCGGGGGTTCTACAATGAGCAGTTCTTC; CDR3 protein: CASSLLERGFYNEQFF
J gene: TRBJ1-2; V gene: TRBV20-1; D gene: NA; clone size: few; CDR3 DNA: TGCAGTGCTAGAAAATTGGAGGTGGGGGACTATGGCTACACCTTC; CDR3 protein: CSARKLEVGDYGYTF
J gene: TRBJ2-7; V gene: TRBV18; D gene: NA; clone size: few; CDR3 DNA: TGTGCCAGCTCACCGGGGTACTCCTACGAGCAGTACTTC; CDR3 protein: CASSPGYSYEQYF
J gene: TRBJ2-4; V gene: TRBV12-3/TRBV12-4; D gene: NA; clone size: few; CDR3 DNA: TGTGCCAGCAGTTTTTCCAGCCAGCTTGACATTCAGTACTTC; CDR3 protein: CASSFSSQLDIQYF
J gene: TRBJ1-2; V gene: TRBV12-3/TRBV12-4; D gene: NA; clone size: NA; CDR3 DNA: TGTGCCAGCAGTCAGACACTTAACTATGGCTACACCTTC; CDR3 protein: CASSQTLNYGYTF
J gene: TRBJ1-1; V gene: TRBV29-1; D gene: NA; clone size: NA; CDR3 DNA: TGCAGCGTTGAAGAGCGAGGGTTGAACACTGAAGCTTTCTTT; CDR3 protein: CSVEERGLNTEAFF
J gene: TRBJ2-3; V gene: TRBV28; D gene: NA; clone size: NA; CDR3 DNA: TGTGCCAGCAGTTTAATGCGGGCCACCACAGATACGCAGTATTTT; CDR3 protein: CASSLMRATTDTQYF
J gene: TRBJ1-5; V gene: TRBV3-1; D gene: NA; clone size: NA; CDR3 DNA: TGTGCCAGCAGCCAAAGGTTAGAGTGGGGGACTAATCAGCCCCAGCATTTT; CDR3 protein: CASSQRLEWGTNQPQHF
J gene: TRBJ1-5; V gene: TRBV12-3/TRBV12-4; D gene: NA; clone size: NA; CDR3 DNA: TGTGCCAGCAGCAAAGGGGGAATCAATCAGCCCCAGCATTTT; CDR3 protein: CASSKGGINQPQHF
J gene: TRBJ2-2; V gene: TRBV10-2; D gene: TRBD2; clone size: few; CDR3 DNA: TGCGCCAGCAGCGGACTAGCGGCATCGGCCGGGGAGCTGTTTTTT; CDR3 protein: CASSGLAASAGELFF